What follows are 25 T cell receptor beta chains derived from one specimen sequenced in a study of CD8 T cells in ankylosing spondylitis. For these receptors, no antigen is known. Points from the study as a whole: Characteristic, it appeared, of ankylosing spondylitis blood was a TCR beta motif of about eight highly homologous variants.

TCRdb used MiXCR to reprocess the 5' RACE reads, holding one entry per CDR3 protein. Among almost 400,000 distinct CDR3 sequences listed, around 20% were seen once. The material sequenced was blood, either unsorted or a sorted T cell fraction (not recorded which). All receptors come from a male donor with ankylosing spondylitis.

The chain has TRBV2 and TRBJ2-7, with D maybe TRBD1 (5 bases). V lost 6 bases and J lost 0, with 15 bases in between. Germline V gene data show CDR1 as SNHLY and CDR2 as FYNNEI. This CDR3 is 15 amino acids long. CDR3 sequence: CASSAEQVPSYEQYF. Here the CDR3 DNA reads TGTGCCAGCAGCGCGGAACAGGTCCCCTCCTACGAGCAGTACTTC.

The J gene is TRBJ2-2, the V gene TRBV24-1; a weak D match, TRBD2 (6 bases). Germline lookup yields CDR1 KGHDR and CDR2 SFDVKD. The length of the CDR3 is 14 residues. With 3 bases removed from V and 10 bases from J, the gap between germline ends came to 14 bases. In nucleotides, the CDR3 is TGTGCCACCAGTGATCGGAACAGGAGGGTGGAGCTGTTTTTT. Translating gives CATSDRNRRVELFF.

J is TRBJ2-6 and V is TRBV5-1; the D is unclear. Germline V gene lookup returns CDR1 SGHRS and CDR2 YFSETQ. The CDR3 runs 15 residues. V was cut by 2 bases and J by 0 bases, with 6 bases left in between. The CDR3 bases are TGCGCCAGCAGCTTCGGTCGCTCTGGGGCCAACGTCCTGACTTTC. This encodes CASSFGRSGANVLTF.

The V gene is TRBV5-1, the J gene TRBJ1-1; tentative D call: TRBD1 (5 bases). This CDR3 contains 15 residues. V dropped 4 bases and J dropped 1 base, with 14 bases sitting between them. Germline loops: CDR1 SGHRS, CDR2 YFSETQ. The CDR3 DNA is TGCGCCAGCAGCCCTGGTGGGGGAGGGAACACTGAAGCTTTCTTT. Translating gives CASSPGGGGNTEAFF.

A few counts support this clonotype. The chain links TRBV4-2 to TRBJ2-7, with D unclear. The germline gives CDR1 LGHNA, CDR2 YNFKEQ. There are 14 residues in the CDR3. V was shortened by 4 bases and J by 4 bases, with 14 bases between the two germline ends. This chain's CDR3 is CASSLMSIGYEQYF. Written as DNA, the CDR3 is TGTGCCAGCAGCCTTATGTCCATCGGGTACGAGCAGTACTTC.

This clonotype was seen just once. In nucleotides, the CDR3 is TGTGCCAGCAGCTTAGTTTTGACAGGTAGCACAGATACGCAGTATTTT. Its translation: CASSLVLTGSTDTQYF. The genes are TRBV7-2 and TRBJ2-3; maybe TRBD1 (6 bases). The CDR3 extends over 16 amino acids. Germline loops: CDR1 SGHTA, CDR2 FQGNSA. Trimming shortened V by 1 base and J by 0 bases, and 11 bases separated the two germline ends.

V usage is TRBV7-3 and J usage is TRBJ2-2; tentative D call: TRBD1 (6 bases). The CDR3 covers 14 residues. V dropped 5 bases and J dropped 2 bases, with 9 bases sitting between them. Germline V gene lookup returns CDR1 SGHTA and CDR2 FQGTGA. The CDR3 DNA follows: TGTGCCAGCAGCGCGGACAGAAACACCGGGGAGCTGTTTTTT. As protein: CASSADRNTGELFF.

This clonotype was counted only a few times. This chain connects TRBV6-6 to TRBJ1-5; D is undetermined. Trimming cost V 0 bases and J 5 bases, with 5 bases left between them. This CDR3 is built from 13 residues. Germline V gives CDR1 MNHNY, CDR2 SVGAGI (reference sequence). The CDR3 region has the DNA TGTGCCAGCAGTTACTCGGGTGATCAGCCCCAGCATTTT. It codes for CASSYSGDQPQHF.

This clonotype has ten or more counts. This chain uses TRBV20-1 with TRBJ1-5, with 10 bases identical to TRBD1. This CDR3 has 17 residues. Germline CDR1 is DFQATT and CDR2 is SNEGSKA (reference sequence). V lost 6 bases to trimming and J lost 1 base; unmatched junction nucleotides: 12. The CDR3 nucleotides are TGCAGTGCCTTGATGACAGGGGGCACATTCAGCAATCAGCCCCAGCATTTT. It translates to CSALMTGGTFSNQPQHF.

This chain links TRBV28 with TRBJ2-3; tentative D call: TRBD1 (5 bases). With 3 bases removed from V and 3 bases from J, the gap between germline ends came to 16 bases. The CDR3 has 16 amino acids. CDR1 is MDHEN and CDR2 is SYDVKM in the germline V gene. CDR3 sequence (DNA): TGTGCCAGCAGTTTTATGAGGACCCCAGGGACAGATACGCAGTATTTT. Translated: CASSFMRTPGTDTQYF.

With regard to this clonotype: At one end the junction does not follow the germline gene, possibly because of a read error. The chain combines TRBV27 with TRBJ2-1; D unclear. The CDR3 has 8 residues. Germline loops: CDR1 MNHEY, CDR2 SMNVEV (reference sequence). The CDR3 region is CAYNEQFF. The CDR3 DNA is TGCGCGTACAATGAGCAGTTCTTC.

This clonotype was detected only a few times. The chain recombines TRBV7-9 with TRBJ2-1; 9 bases agree with TRBD2. This CDR3 region has 15 residues. V lost 5 bases and J lost 8; bases outside the gene matches: 10. Germline V gene data show CDR1 as SEHNR and CDR2 as FQNEAQ (reference sequence). This CDR3 is CASSNTGLATDEQFF. The DNA of the CDR3 is TGTGCCAGCAGCAATACGGGACTAGCCACCGATGAGCAGTTCTTC.

This sequence joins TRBV12-3 or TRBV12-4 and TRBJ1-1, with a weak D call TRBD1 (5 bases). CDR3 length: 15 residues. Trimming left V 6 bases short and J 0 bases short, with 14 bases between. DNA for the CDR3: TGTGCCAGCAGCCCGGACAAGGACATGAACACTGAAGCTTTCTTT. Encoded protein: CASSPDKDMNTEAFF.

This chain joins TRBV10-2 and TRBJ2-3, with a weak D call TRBD2 (6 bases). The CDR3 is made up of 17 amino acids. Looked up from germline, CDR1 is WSHSY and CDR2 is SAAADI. Between the trimmed V and J ends, which lost 3 bases and 8 bases, there was a span of 24 bases. CDR3 residues: CASSDPSGGRTVGTQYF. CDR3 coding DNA: TGCGCCAGCAGTGACCCCTCTGGAGGGCGGACGGTTGGTACGCAGTATTTT.

In this sample, this clonotype turned up a few times. The chain links TRBV5-1 to TRBJ1-3, with D perhaps TRBD1 (5 bases). The CDR3 is 19 amino acids. Deletions cut 0 bases from V and 0 bases from J, with 19 bases between. Germline lookup yields CDR1 SGHRS and CDR2 YFSETQ. The CDR3 region has the DNA TGCGCCAGCAGCTTGGGATTGTGGAGGGGCCGACTCTCTGGAAACACCATATATTTT. Translation: CASSLGLWRGRLSGNTIYF.

This clonotype was seen more than once but under ten times. J is TRBJ2-1 and V is TRBV20-1; possible D gene TRBD2, 5 bases. V lost 0 bases and J 3 bases, leaving 12 bases between the germline ends. CDR1 and CDR2 from the germline V gene are DFQATT and SNEGSKA (reference sequence). The CDR3 length is 15 residues. In nucleotides, the CDR3 is TGCAGTGCTAGAGATCTGCTAGCCGGCTACAATGAGCAGTTCTTC. This sequence encodes CSARDLLAGYNEQFF.

The chain carries TRBV6-5 and TRBJ1-1; no firm D call. V lost 4 bases, J lost 3 bases, and 15 bases lay in between. This CDR3 comprises 15 residues. Per germline, CDR1 MNHEY and CDR2 SVGAGI. Written as DNA, the CDR3 is TGTGCCAGCAGTTCCCCGGGGAGGTCAGACACTGAAGCTTTCTTT. Its translation: CASSSPGRSDTEAFF.

The chain is built from TRBV6-2 or TRBV6-3 and TRBJ1-4; 8 nucleotides align to TRBD1. In germline, CDR1 is MNHEY, CDR2 SVGEGT. The V and J ends lost 4 bases and 7 bases, in that order; junction bases with no gene match: 8. This CDR3 has 15 amino acids. The CDR3 nucleotides are TGTGCCAGCAGTTTGCCCAGGGGGCGTTCTGAAAAACTGTTTTTT. Encoded protein: CASSLPRGRSEKLFF.

The chain uses TRBV9 and TRBJ2-5; the D gene is possibly TRBD1 (5 bases). The germline gives CDR1 SGDLS, CDR2 YYNGEE. Trimming removed 4 bases at V and 5 bases at J, with 18 bases between. This CDR3 is 15 amino acids long. The CDR3 DNA is TGTGCCAGCAGCTTCCTAGGGGCGGACCGGGAGACCCAGTACTTC. Residues: CASSFLGADRETQYF.

This clonotype was seen more than once but under ten times. The V call is TRBV5-1, the J call TRBJ1-4, with D perhaps matching TRBD1 (6 bases). V lost 3 bases to trimming and J lost 5 bases, with 8 bases between them. Germline lookup yields CDR1 SGHRS and CDR2 YFSETQ. The CDR3 loop spans 13 amino acids. The CDR3 DNA sequence: TGCGCCAGCAGCTCCCAGGGGAATGAAAAACTGTTTTTT. As protein: CASSSQGNEKLFF.

The genes are TRBV20-1 and TRBJ2-7; 14 nucleotides align to TRBD2. V gave up 3 bases and J gave up 4 bases; unmatched junction bases: 5. This CDR3 contains 15 residues. From germline, CDR1 is DFQATT and CDR2 SNEGSKA (reference sequence). The CDR3 here is CSARGLAGARYEQYF. For the CDR3, the DNA is TGCAGTGCTAGGGGACTAGCGGGAGCTCGATACGAGCAGTACTTC.

This sequence joins TRBV5-1 and TRBJ2-2; D gene unclear. The length of the CDR3 is 16 residues. Germline V gives CDR1 SGHRS, CDR2 YFSETQ. The V end was cut by 2 bases, the J end by 0 bases, with 11 bases between. The CDR3 here is CASSLEGSANTGELFF. The CDR3 coding sequence is TGCGCCAGCAGCTTAGAAGGCAGTGCGAACACCGGGGAGCTGTTTTTT.

The chain is built from TRBV20-1 and TRBJ1-6; possibly TRBD1 for D (5 bases). The CDR3 has 15 amino acids. Germline lookup yields CDR1 DFQATT and CDR2 SNEGSKA (reference sequence). Trimming cost V 1 base and J 2 bases, with 9 bases left between them. This chain's CDR3 is CSARARGAYNSPLHF. CDR3 nucleotide sequence: TGCAGTGCTAGAGCACGGGGGGCCTATAATTCACCCCTCCACTTT.

This clonotype has only a few counts. V usage is TRBV18 and J usage is TRBJ1-1; 9 bases match TRBD1. This CDR3 contains 16 residues. The germline CDR1 and CDR2 sequences are KGHSH and LQKENI. Unmatched junction bases numbered 6, after V lost 4 bases and J lost 0 bases. The CDR3 DNA is TGTGCCAGCTCACGCATACAGGGGGCAATGAACACTGAAGCTTTCTTT. Its protein product is CASSRIQGAMNTEAFF. Full variable domain (outside the CDR3, taken from reference TRBV18 and TRBJ1-1): NAGVMQNPRHLVRRRGQEARLRCSPMKGHSHVYWYRQLPEEGLKFMVYLQKENIIDESGMPKERFSAEFPKEGPSILRIQQVVRGDSAAYFCASSRIQGAMNTEAFFGQGTRLTVV.

This rearrangement joins TRBV30 to TRBJ2-3, with 8 bases identical to TRBD1. The ends lost 5 bases at V and 1 base at J; junction bases unmatched: 5. The CDR3 extends over 14 amino acids. The germline gives CDR1 GTSNPN, CDR2 SVGIG (reference sequence). CDR3 nucleotide sequence: TGTGCCTGGGACAGGGGAATAGGCACAGATACGCAGTATTTT. Encoded protein: CAWDRGIGTDTQYF.